These 9 T cell receptor beta chains were sequenced from one sample in a study of Ad26.COV2.S vaccination and SARS-CoV-2 variants. Treatment here: about 20 received Ad26.COV2.S at low or high dose, single or two shots; a few received placebo; per-sample allocation not given. Samples were taken on day 63 after the first vaccine or placebo injection. TCRdb keeps only in-frame clones here, not all; method: immunoSEQ multiplex PCR. The sample has hundreds of thousands of clones, about nine tenths seen once. The sequencing used peripheral blood, collected in a trial of Ad26.COV2.S vaccine versus placebo. The receptors come from a person between 18 and 60 years old who received the Ad26.COV2.S COVID-19 vaccine or a placebo.

The chain carries TRBV6-2 or TRBV6-3 and TRBJ1-1; no reliable D call. Germline V lookup: CDR1 MNHEY, CDR2 SVGEGT. The CDR3 totals 15 residues. Trimming cost V 2 bases and J 7 bases, with 17 bases left between them. For the CDR3, the DNA is TGTGCCAGCAGTTACCCCGCGACACCACTTTATGAAGCTTTCTTT. It encodes CASSYPATPLYEAFF.

CDR3 sequence: CASSYRAAGSAYEQYF. The CDR3 DNA reads as TGTGCCAGCAGTTACAGGGCGGCGGGTTCCGCCTACGAGCAGTACTTC. The genes are TRBV6-2 or TRBV6-3 and TRBJ2-7, with D possibly matching TRBD2 (5 bases). The CDR3 runs to 16 residues. Germline loops: CDR1 MNHEY, CDR2 SVGEGT. The V gene lost 2 bases and the J gene lost 2 bases, with 16 bases spanning the gap.

The chain joins TRBV19 to TRBJ2-1, with 7 bases fitting TRBD2. CDR1 and CDR2 (germline): LNHDA, SQIVND (reference sequence). The CDR3 extends over 16 amino acids. Germline trimming cut 5 bases from V and 0 bases from J; bases unmatched to any gene: 7. Here the CDR3 DNA reads TGTGCCAGTAGTCTTAGCGGGTGGGGCTCCTACAATGAGCAGTTCTTC. Its protein product is CASSLSGWGSYNEQFF.

As regards this clone: The sample has other DNA sequences that encode this CDR3 too. The V and J genes are TRBV5-1 and TRBJ1-1, with D hard to call. CDR1 and CDR2 (germline): SGHRS, YFSETQ. This CDR3 region has 14 residues. Trimming took 0 bases from V and 2 from J, leaving 8 bases between them. CDR3 region: CASSLDRGNTEAFF. As DNA, the CDR3 is TGCGCCAGCAGCTTGGATCGGGGTAACACTGAAGCTTTCTTT.

This chain connects TRBV20-1 to TRBJ1-5, with D possibly being TRBD1 (6 bases). CDR1 and CDR2 (germline): DFQATT, SNEGSKA (reference sequence). The CDR3 contains 14 residues. V was pared by 3 bases and J by 4 bases, with 13 bases between. The CDR3 sequence is CSASRGTSNQPQHF. The CDR3, as DNA: TGCAGTGCTAGTAGGGGGACTTCGAATCAGCCCCAGCATTTT.

This clone was seen once. The chain employs TRBV28 and TRBJ1-2, with D perhaps matching TRBD1 (5 bases). The length of the CDR3 is 14 residues. V lost 3 bases and J 4 bases, leaving 12 bases between the germline ends. The V gene's germline CDR1 is MDHEN and CDR2 SYDVKM. The chain's CDR3 is CASSLAGLLYGYTF. DNA for the CDR3: TGTGCCAGCAGTTTGGCAGGGCTACTCTATGGCTACACCTTC.

The rearrangement uses TRBV28 and TRBJ2-7, with 13 bases matching TRBD2. Germline trimming cut 5 bases from V and 3 bases from J; bases unmatched to any gene: 4. In germline, CDR1 is MDHEN, CDR2 SYDVKM. CDR3 length equals 15 residues. CDR3 region: CASSPGLAGYYEQYF. CDR3 in DNA: TGTGCCAGCAGTCCGGGACTAGCGGGGTACTACGAGCAGTACTTC.

The CDR3 loop is CASRPTRGRSEAFF. The DNA of the CDR3 is TGTGCCAGTAGACCAACACGAGGCAGATCTGAAGCTTTCTTT. This sequence joins TRBV19 and TRBJ1-1; D call uncertain. V gave up 6 bases and J gave up 6 bases, with 17 bases separating them. Looked up from germline, CDR1 is LNHDA and CDR2 is SQIVND (reference sequence). This CDR3 contains 14 residues.

V is TRBV4-3 and J is TRBJ1-5; D is ambiguous. V was clipped by 2 bases and J by 5 bases, with 13 bases between them. The CDR3 has 15 amino acids. Germline CDR1 and CDR2: LGHNA and YSLEER. CDR3 bases: TGCGCCAGCAGCCAAACGGTTTACGGCGATCAGCCCCAGCATTTT. Translation gives CASSQTVYGDQPQHF.